These T cell receptor beta chains were read from a single sample in a study of blood T cell repertoires in COVID-19. Clones were read by immunoSEQ multiplex PCR, and TCRdb kept only the in-frame ones, dropping some. This table has 300,000 to 350,000 clones, 90% appearing once. The material sequenced was PBMCs or T cells enriched from blood (not recorded which). Receptors originate from a woman younger than 45 who had been exposed to COVID-19. CDR3s include the opening cysteine and the closing phenylalanine or tryptophan. A D gene is named only where the DNA matches it firmly. For some rows the clone size is stated as once, few or many, or as a class when expanded; others skip it.

len	v_gene	d_gene	j_gene	abundance	CDR3aa	CDR3nt
14	TRBV5-1	TRBD1	TRBJ2-7	.	CASTWTGGVVEQYF	TGCGCCAGCACGTGGACAGGGGGGGTCGTCGAGCAGTACTTC
14	TRBV13	.	TRBJ1-1	few	CASRKQGGNTEAFF	TGTGCCAGCAGAAAACAGGGTGGGAACACTGAAGCTTTCTTT
13	TRBV19	.	TRBJ1-2	.	CASSMAGYYGYTF	TGTGCCAGTAGTATGGCAGGATACTATGGCTACACCTTC
15	TRBV9	.	TRBJ1-6	.	CASSVEGSYNSPLHF	TGTGCCAGCAGCGTTGAGGGATCCTATAATTCACCCCTCCACTTT
13	TRBV5-6	.	TRBJ1-1	.	CASSLGGLYEAFF	TGTGCCAGCAGCTTAGGAGGTCTATATGAAGCTTTCTTT
19	TRBV9	.	TRBJ1-2	.	CASSASGAYWGRPNYGYTF	TGTGCCAGCAGCGCGTCGGGTGCATACTGGGGCAGACCGAACTATGGCTACACCTTC
13	TRBV12-3/TRBV12-4	.	TRBJ1-6	.	CASGQLENSPLHF	TGTGCCAGCGGACAGTTAGAGAATTCACCCCTCCACTTT
13	TRBV6-5	.	TRBJ2-1	.	CASSWAGTSEQFF	TGTGCCAGCAGTTGGGCGGGGACGAGTGAGCAGTTCTTC
20	TRBV1	.	TRBJ1-5	.	CTSSQDPRRDRSNSNQPQHF	TGCACCAGCAGCCAAGATCCGCGAAGGGACAGATCAAATAGCAATCAGCCCCAGCATTTT
16	TRBV7-9	TRBD1	TRBJ1-4	.	CASSPHPGQGSEKLFF	TGTGCCAGCAGCCCGCATCCGGGACAGGGGTCGGAAAAACTGTTTTTT
17	TRBV6-2/TRBV6-3	TRBD2	TRBJ2-7	.	CASSYDQRGPFSYEQYF	TGTGCCAGCAGTTACGACCAGCGGGGGCCCTTCTCCTACGAGCAGTACTTC
15	TRBV11-3	TRBD2	TRBJ2-5	.	CASSLAAGVAETQYF	TGTGCCAGCAGCTTGGCGGCGGGGGTGGCAGAGACCCAGTACTTC
15	TRBV19	.	TRBJ1-2	.	CASSILTATNYGYTF	TGTGCCAGTAGTATCCTGACAGCTACTAACTATGGCTACACCTTC
14	TRBV6-5	TRBD1	TRBJ2-7	.	CASSRGQAPYEQYF	TGTGCCAGCAGCAGAGGACAGGCCCCCTACGAGCAGTACTTC
14	TRBV7-2	.	TRBJ2-5	.	CASSPGQFVETQYF	TGTGCCAGCAGCCCCGGACAGTTCGTGGAGACCCAGTACTTC
13	TRBV6-2/TRBV6-3	.	TRBJ1-1	few	CASSSHRAMWAFF	TGTGCCAGCAGTTCCCACAGGGCGATGTGGGCTTTCTTT
14	TRBV4-1	TRBD1	TRBJ1-1	.	CASNLDRANTEAFF	TGCGCCAGCAACCTGGACAGGGCTAACACTGAAGCTTTCTTT
15	TRBV5-4	TRBD1	TRBJ1-6	.	CASSKPGQPNSPLHF	TGTGCCAGCAGCAAACCGGGACAGCCTAATTCACCCCTCCACTTT
15	TRBV5-1	TRBD1	TRBJ1-2	.	CASSYPGQEGYGYTF	TGCGCCAGCAGCTACCCGGGACAGGAGGGTTATGGCTACACCTTC
14	TRBV2	.	TRBJ1-5	.	CASSSQGNNQPQHF	TGTGCCAGCAGTTCACAGGGTAACAATCAGCCCCAGCATTTT
13	TRBV7-9	.	TRBJ1-5	.	CASSLTGNQPQHF	TGTGCCAGCAGCTTGACCGGGAATCAGCCCCAGCATTTT
16	TRBV2	.	TRBJ1-4	.	CASSRISGSWHEKLFF	TGTGCCAGCAGTCGCATTTCCGGGTCCTGGCACGAAAAACTGTTTTTT
16	TRBV9	.	TRBJ1-3	.	CASSGDRSISGNTIYF	TGTGCCAGCAGCGGCGACAGGTCGATCTCTGGAAACACCATATATTTT
16	TRBV7-8	TRBD1	TRBJ1-4	once	CASSLGQSGLNEKLFF	TGTGCCAGCAGCTTGGGACAGTCAGGACTAAATGAAAAACTGTTTTTT
15	TRBV7-7	TRBD2	TRBJ2-1	.	CASSLGGGEVDEQFF	TGTGCCAGCAGCTTAGGTGGGGGGGAGGTGGATGAGCAGTTCTTC
14	TRBV30	.	TRBJ2-1	once	CAWSVLSGGNEQFF	TGTGCCTGGAGTGTACTGAGCGGAGGGAATGAGCAGTTCTTC
17	TRBV7-7	.	TRBJ2-3	.	CASSLARSGVGTDTQYF	TGTGCCAGCAGCTTAGCCCGTTCGGGGGTTGGCACAGATACGCAGTATTTT
16	TRBV15	.	TRBJ1-1	.	CATSSPSEPGGTEAFF	TGTGCCACCAGCAGCCCTTCTGAACCGGGGGGCACTGAAGCTTTCTTT
15	TRBV30	.	TRBJ1-1	.	CAWSVRAMGTAEAFF	TGTGCCTGGAGTGTACGCGCGATGGGGACTGCTGAAGCTTTCTTT
15	TRBV7-9	.	TRBJ1-3	few	CASSLQATSGNTIYF	TGTGCCAGCAGCTTACAGGCGACCTCTGGAAACACCATATATTTT
12	TRBV30	.	TRBJ2-7	few	CAWSVHDDEQYF	TGTGCCTGGAGTGTACACGATGACGAGCAGTACTTC
14	TRBV19	.	TRBJ1-5	.	CASSAGRADQPQHF	TGTGCCAGTAGTGCTGGCAGGGCCGATCAGCCCCAGCATTTT
14	TRBV6-6	.	TRBJ1-1	.	CASSDQGIHTEAFF	TGTGCCAGCAGTGATCAGGGGATTCACACTGAAGCTTTCTTT
18	TRBV2	TRBD1	TRBJ2-7	.	CAGSGGRGFSGFVYEQYF	TGTGCCGGATCAGGGGGAAGAGGCTTTTCAGGGTTCGTCTACGAGCAGTACTTC
14	TRBV5-8	.	TRBJ1-5	.	CASSLWDNNQPQHF	TGTGCCAGCAGCTTGTGGGACAACAATCAGCCCCAGCATTTT
16	TRBV9	.	TRBJ2-5	.	CASSVGVSGLQETQYF	TGTGCCAGCAGCGTAGGCGTTAGCGGTCTTCAAGAGACCCAGTACTTC
14	TRBV29-1	.	TRBJ1-2	.	CSVEYRASNYGYTF	TGCAGCGTTGAGTACAGGGCCTCTAACTATGGCTACACCTTC
15	TRBV5-1	TRBD1	TRBJ2-4	.	CASSLEGTVKNIQYF	TGCGCCAGCAGCTTGGAAGGGACAGTCAAAAACATTCAGTACTTC
15	TRBV7-6	TRBD1	TRBJ1-6	.	CASSTDRGYNSPLHF	TGTGCCAGCAGCACGGACAGGGGATATAATTCACCCCTCCACTTT
15	TRBV6-5	TRBD2	TRBJ2-5	.	CASRPSGGAKETQYF	TGTGCCAGCAGGCCTAGCGGGGGGGCTAAAGAGACCCAGTACTTC
12	TRBV9	TRBD2	TRBJ2-1	.	CASSVRGGEQFF	TGTGCCAGCAGCGTACGGGGGGGCGAGCAGTTCTTC
15	TRBV4-1	.	TRBJ1-3	.	CASSRLVRTGNTIYF	TGCGCCAGCAGCCGGTTAGTGAGGACTGGAAACACCATATATTTT
14	TRBV9	TRBD1	TRBJ1-2	.	CASSSGTGLYGYTF	TGTGCCAGCAGTTCCGGGACAGGCCTCTATGGCTACACCTTC
13	TRBV12-3/TRBV12-4	.	TRBJ1-6	.	CASSFKTDSPLHF	TGTGCCAGCAGTTTTAAAACGGATTCACCCCTCCACTTT
13	TRBV5-5	TRBD1	TRBJ1-2	once	CASSLGQGDGYTF	TGTGCCAGCAGCTTGGGACAGGGTGACGGCTACACCTTC
15	TRBV19	.	TRBJ1-6	.	CASSKSDSAWAPLHF	TGTGCCAGTAGTAAATCCGACAGCGCCTGGGCACCCCTCCACTTT